The rows below give T cell receptor beta chains drawn from one sample of a study of tumor-infiltrating lymphocytes in primary liver carcinoma. Via MiXCR, TCRdb re-called the multiplex PCR reads, giving one row per CDR3 protein. The sample lists roughly 78,000 distinct CDR3 sequences, about two thirds seen once, with roughly 15% in the top ten. Sequencing was done on a sample of liver tumor tissue from sampling region 4. The receptors stem from a woman aged 55-75 years with primary liver carcinoma and hepatitis B virus infection. Each CDR3 is given with its conserved first and last residue. A D gene is named only where the DNA matches it firmly. Size values are once, few and many counts, or a class for expanded clones, and some rows have none.

j_gene,v_gene,abundance,d_gene,CDR3aa,CDR3nt
TRBJ2-7,TRBV28,NA,NA,CASSIDGNEQYF,TGTGCCAGCAGCATAGACGGAAACGAGCAGTACTTC
TRBJ2-5,TRBV28,NA,TRBD1,CASRLETGWQETQYF,TGTGCCAGCAGACTCGAGACAGGGTGGCAAGAGACCCAGTACTTC
TRBJ1-1,TRBV7-8,NA,NA,CPSSSGDTEAFF,TGTCCCAGCAGTTCAGGGGATACTGAAGCATTCTTT
TRBJ2-7,TRBV5-4,NA,NA,CAGSLATGAGYEQYF,TGTGCCGGCAGCCTGGCGACCGGGGCAGGCTACGAGCAGTACTTC
TRBJ2-3,TRBV11-2,NA,NA,CVSSLGIRRGGTDTQYF,TGTGTCAGCAGCTTAGGGATTCGAAGGGGAGGCACGGATACGCAGTATTTT
TRBJ2-7,TRBV6-1,many,NA,CASSESREQYF,TGTGCCAGCAGTGAATCTCGCGAGCAGTACTTC
TRBJ1-2,TRBV6-1,NA,NA,CASGGEGSYGYTF,TGTGCCAGCGGTGGAGAGGGGTCCTATGGCTACACCTTC
TRBJ2-1,TRBV20-1,NA,NA,CSASGVAGGPIEQFF,TGCAGTGCTAGTGGGGTGGCTGGAGGGCCCATTGAGCAGTTCTTC
TRBJ2-7,TRBV11-2,once,NA,CASSLGSGAGVYEQYF,TGTGCCAGCAGCTTAGGGTCGGGGGCAGGAGTCTACGAGCAGTACTTC
TRBJ1-2,TRBV29-1,once,NA,CRGAQGHYDYTF,TGCAGAGGCGCCCAGGGACATTATGACTACACCTTC
TRBJ2-1,TRBV28,NA,TRBD2,CASRPSGTYNELFF,TGTGCCAGTAGACCCAGCGGGACCTACAATGAGCTGTTCTTC
TRBJ2-1,TRBV11-3,once,NA,CDSSLAAAARDEQFF,TGTGATAGCAGTTTGGCAGCGGCTGCCCGGGATGAGCAGTTCTTC
TRBJ2-1,TRBV5-6,NA,NA,CAGQDRGNFYNEQFF,TGTGCCGGCCAAGACCGGGGGAACTTTTACAATGAACAGTTCTTC
TRBJ1-4,TRBV6-6,NA,NA,CASKNNLSSNEKLFF,TGTGCCAGCAAAAACAATCTATCAAGTAATGAAAAACTGTTCTTT
TRBJ2-3,TRBV28,many,NA,CASSLEATADTQYF,TGTGCCAGCAGTTTAGAAGCGACGGCAGATACGCAGTATTTT
TRBJ2-3,TRBV11-2,NA,TRBD2,CACSLDLSGLAGEGMDTRYF,TGCGCCTGCAGCTTGGATCTAAGTGGGTTAGCGGGAGAAGGGATGGATACGCGGTATTTT
TRBJ2-3,TRBV28,few,NA,CASTRAGGVTDTQYF,TGTGCCAGCACTCGCGCTGGGGGAGTAACAGATACGCAGTATTTT
TRBJ1-1,TRBV6-6,NA,TRBD1,CASNIWTGDNEAFF,TGTGCCAGCAATATATGGACAGGGGACAATGAGGCTTTCTTT
TRBJ1-1,TRBV6-1,once,NA,CASTAGQMNTEAFF,TGTGCCAGCACCGCTGGACAGATGAACACTGAAGCTTTCTTT
TRBJ2-5,TRBV28,NA,NA,CASSSPGFATQYF,TGTGCCAGCAGTTCCCCGGGTTTTGCGACCCAGTACTTC
TRBJ1-1,TRBV28,NA,TRBD1,CASSFPWDSEAFF,TGTGCCAGCAGTTTCCCATGGGACAGTGAAGCTTTCTTC
TRBJ1-1,TRBV29-1,once,NA,CSMGEMNTNIEAFF,TGCAGCATGGGGGAAATGAATACGAACATTGAAGCTTTCTTT
TRBJ1-2,TRBV29-1,NA,NA,CSVGGNVYGYTF,TGCAGCGTCGGCGGGAATGTCTATGGCTACACCTTC
TRBJ2-4,TRBV11-2,few,NA,CASNLDHGTEPNRAKSIQYF,TGTGCCAGCAACTTAGATCACGGGACCGAACCAAACCGAGCCAAAAGCATTCAGTACTTC
TRBJ2-5,TRBV7-8,once,NA,CASDFYGQRQETQYF,TGTGCCAGCGACTTTTATGGACAGAGACAAGAGACCCAGTACTTC
TRBJ2-1,TRBV19,NA,NA,CAGSFLADEQFF,TGTGCCGGTAGTTTCTTAGCGGATGAACAGTTCTTC
TRBJ2-7,TRBV11-2,NA,NA,CATKWKGSLAYEQYF,TGTGCCACAAAGTGGAAAGGGTCGCTCGCCTACGAGCAGTACTTC
TRBJ2-1,TRBV29-1,NA,TRBD2,CNVEFSASGYNEQFF,TGTAACGTTGAATTCTCGGCTAGCGGATATAATGAGCAGTTCTTC
TRBJ2-7,TRBV6-2/TRBV6-3,NA,TRBD2,CASTRESIHYEQYF,TGTGCCAGTACGCGGGAGAGTATCCACTACGAGCAGTACTTC
TRBJ1-5,TRBV14,NA,NA,CARSQGSRARQHF,TGTGCCAGGAGCCAAGGCAGCAGGGCCCGGCAGCATTTT
TRBJ2-5,TRBV6-6,NA,TRBD2,CVSSYSGGETQYF,TGTGTCAGCAGCTACTCGGGGGGGGAGACCCAGTACTTC
TRBJ1-1,TRBV28,many,NA,CASTNRMNTEAFF,TGTGCCAGCACGAACCGGATGAACACTGAAGCTTTCTTT
TRBJ2-3,TRBV12-3/TRBV12-4,NA,NA,CASSFFLAGGQEGDTQFF,TGCGCCAGCAGTTTCTTTCTCGCGGGCGGCCAGGAGGGCGATACGCAGTTTTTT
TRBJ2-3,TRBV11-2,NA,TRBD1,CTSSLEAGGTQPQYF,TGTACCAGCAGCTTAGAGGCAGGGGGTACTCAGCCCCAGTATTTT
TRBJ2-3,TRBV18,NA,NA,CASSTGRGTDTQYF,TGTGCCAGCTCAACAGGGCGCGGCACAGATACGCAGTATTTT
TRBJ2-7,TRBV29-1,NA,NA,CSVGGGSCEQHF,NA
TRBJ2-7,TRBV12-5,NA,TRBD2,CASDTGTGGRAYEQYF,TGTGCTAGTGACACCGGGACTGGCGGGAGAGCCTACGAGCAGTACTTC
TRBJ1-5,TRBV12-3/TRBV12-4,NA,TRBD1,CASNPTGGEEVNQPQHF,TGTGCCAGTAATCCTACAGGGGGAGAGGAGGTCAATCAGCCCCAGCATTTT
TRBJ1-2,TRBV6-6,many,TRBD1,CASIPREGQTYGYTF,TGTGCCAGCATCCCAAGAGAGGGACAGACCTATGGCTACACCTTC
TRBJ2-3,TRBV11-3,NA,NA,CTSSHRTDTDTQYF,TGTACCAGTAGCCATCGGACAGACACAGATACACAGTATTTT
TRBJ1-6,TRBV5-5,NA,NA,CASRLIRGLNSALHF,TGTGCCAGCAGATTGATCAGGGGCCTTAATTCAGCCCTCCACTTT
TRBJ2-4,TRBV6-5,NA,NA,CASSSRGQTSAKNIRYF,TGTGCCAGCAGTTCTCGTGGACAGACTTCAGCCAAAAACATTCGGTACTTC
TRBJ2-2,TRBV29-1,NA,NA,CGAERRGKTGEPFF,TGCGGCGCCGAACGAAGGGGGAAGACCGGGGAGCCGTTTTTT
TRBJ2-7,TRBV28,many,TRBD1,CASSSTGGFGEQYF,TGTGCCAGCAGTTCGACAGGGGGCTTCGGGGAGCAGTACTTC